The clone carrying this T cell receptor beta chain was found many times. Transcripts of RNA were the source for amplifying TCR beta CDR3 regions. HTBI primers were employed in first-round RT-PCR, then a second-round multiplex PCR followed. TCRdb itself ran the multiplex PCR reads through MiXCR, one entry per CDR3 protein. Of over a million distinct CDR3 sequences listed, 35% to 45% are singletons. This sample is part of a study of Graves' ophthalmopathy and Graves' hyperthyroidism. CDR3 length: 14 residues. Germline values: CDR1 SGHRS, CDR2 YFSETQ. Trimming removed 2 bases from V and 4 bases from J, with 12 bases in between.

The V gene is TRBV5-1, the J gene TRBJ1-2; D gene ambiguous. Specimen: peripheral blood or thyroid tissue (not recorded which). The clonotype originates from an adult man with Graves' hyperthyroidism. The CDR3 DNA reads TGCGCCAGCAGCTTCGAGCGAGCCGCCTATGGCTACACCTTC. Translation gives CASSFERAAYGYTF. Supplemented by reference TRBV5-1 and TRBJ1-2, the full variable domain reads KAGVTQTPRYLIKTRGQQVTLSCSPISGHRSVSWYQQTPGQGLQFLFEYFSETQRNKGNFPGRFSGRQFSNSRSEMNVSTLELGDSALYLCASSFERAAYGYTFGSGTRLTVV.